The 3 T cell receptor beta chains listed next were all sequenced from one sample in a study of blood T cell repertoires in COVID-19 (dated by TCRdb to about 2020). Libraries were built with the immunoSEQ multiplex PCR assay. TCRdb holds this immuneACCESS table with in-frame rearrangements only. Some clones are missing; in checked studies, unresolved V genes explain under half, and the rest has no known cause. The sample data list around 260,000 clones, and around 87% of these were observed just once. The ten largest clones take up around 3.6% of the sample. The sequencing input was peripheral blood. Receptor source: a man aged 18 to 29 with active or convalescent COVID-19.

This sequence joins TRBV5-1 and TRBJ1-1; no clear D gene. V was shortened by 2 bases and J by 0 bases, with 8 bases between the two germline ends. Looked up from germline, CDR1 is SGHRS and CDR2 is YFSETQ. This CDR3 has 14 amino acids. The CDR3 bases are TGCGCCAGCAGCTTAGACTTGGTGAACACTGAAGCTTTCTTT. Amino acids: CASSLDLVNTEAFF.

This chain joins TRBV19 and TRBJ2-3, with a weak D call TRBD1 (5 bases). This CDR3 is built from 16 residues. Germline CDR1 is LNHDA and CDR2 is SQIVND (reference sequence). V lost 7 bases, J lost 0 bases, and 17 bases lay in between. CDR3 loop: CASKSRQSTSTDTQYF. In DNA, the CDR3 is TGTGCCAGTAAATCGCGACAGTCCACTAGCACAGATACGCAGTATTTT.

This chain joins TRBV9 and TRBJ2-7, with 10 bases fitting TRBD1. After removal of 0 bases from V and 0 bases from J, the junction contained 3 bases not matched to a gene. This CDR3 is 16 amino acids long. The germline gives CDR1 SGDLS, CDR2 YYNGEE. CDR3 sequence: CASSVGGTGASYEQYF. Here the CDR3 DNA reads TGTGCCAGCAGCGTAGGGGGGACAGGGGCCTCCTACGAGCAGTACTTC.